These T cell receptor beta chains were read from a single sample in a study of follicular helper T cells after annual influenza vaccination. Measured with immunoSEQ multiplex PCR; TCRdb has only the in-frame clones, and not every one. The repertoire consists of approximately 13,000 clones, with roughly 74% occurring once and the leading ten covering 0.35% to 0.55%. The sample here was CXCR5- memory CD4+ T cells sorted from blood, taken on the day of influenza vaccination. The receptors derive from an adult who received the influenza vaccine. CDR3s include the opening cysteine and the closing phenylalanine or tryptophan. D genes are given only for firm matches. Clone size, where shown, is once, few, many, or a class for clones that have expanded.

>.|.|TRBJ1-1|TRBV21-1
CASSKALTLGGRLNTEAFF
TGTGCCAGCAGCAAAGCGCTAACTTTAGGGGGGCGTCTGAACACTGAAGCTTTCTTT
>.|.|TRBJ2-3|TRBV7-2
CASSLAGQTNTQYF
TGTGCCAGCAGCTTAGCAGGACAGACGAATACGCAGTATTTT
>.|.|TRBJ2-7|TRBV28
CASSPRRQGGGYEQYF
TGTGCCAGCAGTCCCCGACGACAGGGAGGGGGCTACGAGCAGTACTTC
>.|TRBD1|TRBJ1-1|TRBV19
CASSRGQGLNTEAFF
TGTGCCAGTAGTAGAGGACAGGGGCTGAACACTGAAGCTTTCTTT
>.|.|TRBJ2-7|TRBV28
CASSPTGTNYEQYF
TGTGCCAGCAGTCCAACCGGGACAAACTACGAGCAGTACTTC
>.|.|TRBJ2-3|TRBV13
CASGVRQPDTQYF
TGTGCCAGCGGGGTGCGGCAACCAGATACGCAGTATTTT
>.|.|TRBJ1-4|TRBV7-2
CASSFQGSGNEKLFF
TGTGCCAGCAGCTTCCAGGGTTCGGGTAATGAAAAACTGTTTTTT
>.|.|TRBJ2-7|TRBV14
CASSQDIEQYF
TGTGCCAGCAGCCAAGATATCGAGCAGTACTTC
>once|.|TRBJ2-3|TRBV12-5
CASGLGREGDTQYF
TGTGCTAGTGGTTTAGGCAGAGAGGGTGATACGCAGTATTTT
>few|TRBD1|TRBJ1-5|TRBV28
CASSSGQGNQPQHF
TGTGCCAGCAGCTCGGGACAGGGTAATCAGCCCCAGCATTTT
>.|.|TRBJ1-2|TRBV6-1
CASSGGSANYGYTF
TGTGCCAGCAGTGGTGGGAGTGCTAACTATGGCTACACCTTC
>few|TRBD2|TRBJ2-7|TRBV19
CASSTTSGGGYEQYF
TGTGCCAGTAGTACGACTAGCGGGGGAGGATACGAGCAGTACTTC
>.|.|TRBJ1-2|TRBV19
CATGPPNYGYTF
TGTGCCACCGGACCGCCGAACTATGGCTACACCTTC
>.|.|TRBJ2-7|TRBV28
CASSLPSRTNYEQYF
TGTGCCAGCAGTCTACCCAGCCGAACCAACTACGAGCAGTACTTC
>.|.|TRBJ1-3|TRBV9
CASSVEGSSGNTIYF
TGTGCCAGCAGCGTAGAAGGATCCTCTGGAAACACCATATATTTT
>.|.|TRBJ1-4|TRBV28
CASSKSYGGTNEKLFF
TGTGCCAGCAGTAAATCTTACGGGGGAACTAATGAAAAACTGTTTTTT
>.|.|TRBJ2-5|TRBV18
CASSEGQETQYF
TGTGCCAGCTCTGAGGGCCAAGAGACCCAGTACTTC
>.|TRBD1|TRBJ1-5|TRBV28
CASRKQGGLRRTDQPQHF
TGTGCCAGCAGGAAACAGGGGGGACTACGAAGGACGGACCAGCCCCAGCATTTT
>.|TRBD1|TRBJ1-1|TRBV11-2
CASSLGTGLAFF
TGTGCCAGCAGCTTAGGGACAGGGTTAGCTTTCTTT
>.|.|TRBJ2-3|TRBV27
CASSLMGSTDTQYF
TGTGCCAGCAGTTTAATGGGTAGCACAGATACGCAGTATTTT
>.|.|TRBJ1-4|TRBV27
CASRRSGPGDGEKLFF
TGTGCCAGCAGAAGATCAGGGCCGGGGGACGGAGAAAAACTGTTTTTT
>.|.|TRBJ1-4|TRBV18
CASSLYTGNNEKLFF
TGTGCCAGCTCATTGTATACAGGGAACAATGAAAAACTGTTTTTT